The clone carrying this T cell receptor (beta chain) was picked up one time. Its specificity is unknown. CDR3 length equals 16 residues. V dropped 5 bases and J dropped 4; count of bases not matched to a gene: 11. Germline CDR1 reads MNHEY; CDR2 reads SMNVEV (reference sequence). This specimen comes from a study of cytomegalovirus exposure and HLA in healthy donors. Study summary: From donors who were HLA-typed, an early data release held 80 million to 95 million unique TCRs. Among over 350 genotyped donors, about 83% fell in the Caucasian-associated ancestry cluster. Study-wide results and limits: Investigators reported 164 TCR beta chains as tied to cytomegalovirus.

PCR was performed using 60 Vbeta and 13 Jbeta primers. TCRdb keeps only in-frame clones here, not all; method: immunoSEQ multiplex PCR. This table has 150,000 to 200,000 clones, 80% to 90% appearing once. The chain couples TRBV27 to TRBJ2-1, with TRBD2 matching over 7 bases. The sequence derives from a man aged 18 to 30 in good health and CMV-seronegative. Material for sequencing was PBMCs. CDR3 in amino acids: CASSGIGAGDYNEQFF. DNA of the CDR3: TGTGCCAGCAGTGGGATTGGGGCGGGAGATTACAATGAGCAGTTCTTC.